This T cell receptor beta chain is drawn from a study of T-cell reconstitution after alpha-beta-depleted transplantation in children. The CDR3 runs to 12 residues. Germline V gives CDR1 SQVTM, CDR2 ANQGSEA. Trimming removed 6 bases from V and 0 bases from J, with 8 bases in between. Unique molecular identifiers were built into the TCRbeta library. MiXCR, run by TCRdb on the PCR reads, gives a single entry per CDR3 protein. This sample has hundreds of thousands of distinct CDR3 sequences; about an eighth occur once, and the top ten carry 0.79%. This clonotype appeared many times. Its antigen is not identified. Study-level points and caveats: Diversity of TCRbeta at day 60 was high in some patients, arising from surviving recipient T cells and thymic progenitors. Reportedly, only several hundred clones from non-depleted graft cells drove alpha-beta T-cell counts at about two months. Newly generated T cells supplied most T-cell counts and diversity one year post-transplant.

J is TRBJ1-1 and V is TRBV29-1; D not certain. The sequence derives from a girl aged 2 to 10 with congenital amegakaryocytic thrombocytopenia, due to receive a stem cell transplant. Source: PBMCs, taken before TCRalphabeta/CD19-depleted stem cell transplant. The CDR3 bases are TGCAGCGTAGGCCGAATGAACACTGAAGCTTTCTTT. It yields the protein CSVGRMNTEAFF.